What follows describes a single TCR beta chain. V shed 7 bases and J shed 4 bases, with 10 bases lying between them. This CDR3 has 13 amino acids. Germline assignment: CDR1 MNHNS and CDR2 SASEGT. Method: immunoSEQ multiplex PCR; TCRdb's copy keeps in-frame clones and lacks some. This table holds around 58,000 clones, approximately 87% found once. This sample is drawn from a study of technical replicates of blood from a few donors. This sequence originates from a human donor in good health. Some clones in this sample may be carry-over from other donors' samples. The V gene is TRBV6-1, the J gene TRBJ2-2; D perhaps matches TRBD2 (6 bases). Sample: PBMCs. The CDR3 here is CASTSAITGELFF. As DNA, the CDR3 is TGTGCCAGCACTAGCGCCATCACCGGGGAGCTGTTTTTT.